These 2 T cell receptor beta chains share one sample of origin, sequenced in a study of immune evolution from preneoplasia to lung adenocarcinoma. The assay was immunoSEQ multiplex PCR, and TCRdb's table has in-frame clones only and misses some. The table records around 10,000 clones, approximately 80% of them present only once. The sequenced sample was FFPE minimally invasive lung adenocarcinoma tissue. The receptors here all came from an older person with lung adenocarcinoma. Some clones in this sample may be carry-over from other donors' samples.

This rearrangement joins TRBV11-2 to TRBJ1-4; D is unclear. The V gene's germline CDR1 is SGHAT and CDR2 FQNNGV. This CDR3 comprises 14 residues. V dropped 3 bases and J dropped 2 bases, with 7 bases sitting between them. The CDR3 loop is CASSLDGTNEKLFF. The DNA for the CDR3 is TGTGCCAGCAGCTTGGATGGGACTAATGAAAAACTGTTTTTT.

This clone came up once. V and J are TRBV30 and TRBJ2-5, with D perhaps TRBD2 (6 bases). The J call may not be correct, given that the DNA end is closer to TRBJ2-7. Germline V gene data show CDR1 as GTSNPN and CDR2 as SVGIG (reference sequence). There are 14 residues in the CDR3. CDR3 residues: CAGTGTPSSYEQYF. The CDR3 nucleotides are TGTGCCGGAACCGGGACTCCGAGCTCCTACGAGCAGTACTTC.